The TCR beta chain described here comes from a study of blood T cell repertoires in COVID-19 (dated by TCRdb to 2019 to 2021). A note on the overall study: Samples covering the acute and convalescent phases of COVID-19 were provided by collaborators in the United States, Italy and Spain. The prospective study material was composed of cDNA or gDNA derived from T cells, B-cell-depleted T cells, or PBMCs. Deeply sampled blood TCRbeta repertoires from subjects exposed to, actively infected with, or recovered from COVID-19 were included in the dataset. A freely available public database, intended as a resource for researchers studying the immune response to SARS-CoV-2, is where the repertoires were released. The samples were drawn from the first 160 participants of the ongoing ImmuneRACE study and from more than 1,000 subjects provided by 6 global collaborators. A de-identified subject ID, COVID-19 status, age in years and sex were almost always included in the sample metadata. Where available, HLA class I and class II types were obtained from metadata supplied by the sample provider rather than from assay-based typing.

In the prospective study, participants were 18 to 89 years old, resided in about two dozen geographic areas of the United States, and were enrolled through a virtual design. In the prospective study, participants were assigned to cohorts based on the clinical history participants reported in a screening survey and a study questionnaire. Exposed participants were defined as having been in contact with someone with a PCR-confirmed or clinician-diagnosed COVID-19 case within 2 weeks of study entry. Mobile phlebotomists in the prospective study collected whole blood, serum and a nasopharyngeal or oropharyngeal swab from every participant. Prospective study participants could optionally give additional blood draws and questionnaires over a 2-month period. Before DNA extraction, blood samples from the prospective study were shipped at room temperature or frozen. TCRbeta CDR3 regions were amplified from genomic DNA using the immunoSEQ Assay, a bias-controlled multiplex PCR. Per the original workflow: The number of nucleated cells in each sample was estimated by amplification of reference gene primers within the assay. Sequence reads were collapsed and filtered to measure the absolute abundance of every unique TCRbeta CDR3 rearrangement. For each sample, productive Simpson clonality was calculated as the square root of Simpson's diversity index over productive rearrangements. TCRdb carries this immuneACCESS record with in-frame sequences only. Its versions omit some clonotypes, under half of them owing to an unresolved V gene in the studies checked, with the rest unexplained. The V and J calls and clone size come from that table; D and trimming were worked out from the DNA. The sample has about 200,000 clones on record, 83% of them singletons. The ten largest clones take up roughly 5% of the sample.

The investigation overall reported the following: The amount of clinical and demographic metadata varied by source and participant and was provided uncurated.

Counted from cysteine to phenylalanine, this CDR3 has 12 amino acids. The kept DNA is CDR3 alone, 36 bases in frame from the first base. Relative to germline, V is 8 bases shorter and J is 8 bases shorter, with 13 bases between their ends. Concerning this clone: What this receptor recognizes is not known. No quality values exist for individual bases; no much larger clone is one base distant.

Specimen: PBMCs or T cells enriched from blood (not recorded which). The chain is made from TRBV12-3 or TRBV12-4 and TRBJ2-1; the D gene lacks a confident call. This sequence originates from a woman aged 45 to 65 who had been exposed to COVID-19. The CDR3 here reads CASGPYGDEQFF. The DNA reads TGTGCCAGCGGGCCCTATGGCGATGAGCAGTTCTTC.